This T cell receptor beta chain was sequenced during a study of T cells in Graves' hyperthyroidism and ophthalmopathy. As for the study in general: Before any treatment, at initial diagnosis, peripheral blood was collected.

Between the trimmed V and J ends, which lost 5 bases and 0 bases, there was a span of 9 bases. The germline CDR1 and CDR2 sequences are SGHKS and YYEKEE (reference sequence). The CDR3 spans 15 residues. TCR beta CDR3 region amplification was performed from RNA transcripts. The HTBI primer set drove a first-round RT-PCR of the TCR CDR3. TCRdb fed the multiplex PCR reads into MiXCR, producing one record per CDR3 protein. This sample has hundreds of thousands of distinct CDR3 sequences; roughly 14% occur once, and the top ten carry roughly 13%. Sequencing input: blood. The sequence came from a man aged 18 to 29 with Graves' ophthalmopathy. V gene TRBV5-5 combines with J gene TRBJ2-6; D is undetermined. The DNA for the CDR3 is TGTGCCAGCAGTACGGAAGACTCTGGGGCCAACGTCCTGACTTTC. Translating it yields CASSTEDSGANVLTF.